These 26 T cell receptor beta chains originate from one sample sequenced in a study of control samples from healthy donors and cancer patients. Assay: immunoSEQ multiplex PCR; the TCRdb copy retains only in-frame clones and omits some. Among fewer than 300,000 clones listed, about four fifths were seen once. Sequencing input: PBMCs. The receptors shown here come from a woman aged 55-70 years with lung cancer.

This clone was seen many times. V usage is TRBV11-3 and J usage is TRBJ2-2; D may be TRBD1 or TRBD2 (5 bases each). The CDR3 is made up of 14 amino acids. Germline V gene sequence: CDR1 SGHNT, CDR2 YENEEA. CDR3 DNA: TGTGCAACAAGTTTAGGGGAGAAGCCCGGGGAGCTGTTTTTT. The encoded protein is CATSLGEKPGELFF. Variable domain in full (rest from reference TRBV11-3 and TRBJ2-2): EAGVVQSPRYKIIEKKQPVAFWCNPISGHNTLYWYLQNLGQGPELLIRYENEEAVDDSQLPKDRFSAERLKGVDSTLKIQPAELGDSAVYLCATSLGEKPGELFFGEGSRLTVL.

The CDR3 spells CASSPTPGNEQFF. The CDR3 DNA sequence: TGTGCCAGCTCACCAACTCCCGGGAATGAGCAGTTCTTC. J is TRBJ2-1 and V is TRBV18; D is ambiguous. CDR1 and CDR2 from the germline V gene are KGHSH and LQKENI. The V end lost 2 bases, the J end lost 7 bases, and 9 bases lay between the germline ends. This CDR3 spans 13 amino acids.

The genes are TRBV19 and TRBJ1-2, with 7 bases matching TRBD1. The length of the CDR3 is 13 residues. Trimming cost V 4 bases and J 7 bases; bases outside gene matches: 6. Germline values: CDR1 LNHDA, CDR2 SQIVND (reference sequence). DNA of the CDR3: TGTGCCAGTAGTACCGACAGGGCAAGTGGCTACACCTTC. Amino acids: CASSTDRASGYTF.

The genes are TRBV30 and TRBJ2-7, with 7 bases identical to TRBD1. The junction had 11 bases not matched to a gene; V was cut back by 1 base and J by 5 bases. This CDR3 region has 15 residues. Germline CDR1 GTSNPN, CDR2 SVGIG (reference sequence). DNA for the CDR3: TGTGCCTGGAGTGCATACAGGGGTCTTGGGGACGAGCAGTACTTC. Residues: CAWSAYRGLGDEQYF.

The genes are TRBV7-9 and TRBJ2-7, with D unclear. The CDR3 is 15 amino acids. Germline assignment: CDR1 SEHNR and CDR2 FQNEAQ (reference sequence). V gave up 0 bases and J gave up 7 bases, with 16 bases separating them. DNA of the CDR3: TGTGCCAGCAGCTTAGCCTTAACTGCCCACAGTGAGCAGTACTTC. It encodes CASSLALTAHSEQYF.

The CDR3 region is CATSRDGDRPNYGYTF. In DNA, the CDR3 is TGTGCCACCAGCAGAGATGGGGACAGGCCGAACTATGGCTACACCTTC. The gene calls are TRBV15 and TRBJ1-2, with 8 bases matching TRBD1. The V gene end was trimmed by 0 bases and the J gene end by 2 bases; junction bases not matched to a gene: 5. The CDR3 spans 16 residues. Germline V CDR1 and CDR2: LNHNV, YYDKDF (reference sequence). The variable domain in full, completed from reference TRBV15 and TRBJ1-2, reads DAMVIQNPRYQVTQFGKPVTLSCSQTLNHNVMYWYQQKSSQAPKLLFHYYDKDFNNEADTPDNFQSRRPNTSFCFLDIRSPGLGDTAMYLCATSRDGDRPNYGYTFGSGTRLTVV.

The chain combines TRBV6-5 with TRBJ1-5; no firm D call. Germline V gives CDR1 MNHEY, CDR2 SVGAGI. The CDR3 runs 13 residues. V was shortened by 2 bases and J by 4 bases, with 6 bases between the two germline ends. CDR3 sequence: CASSYRDNQPQHF. The DNA of the CDR3 is TGTGCCAGCAGTTACAGGGATAATCAGCCCCAGCATTTT.

This sequence joins TRBV30 and TRBJ1-1; D not resolved. CDR3 size: 11 residues. The V end lost 3 bases, the J end lost 7 bases, and 9 bases lay between the germline ends. In germline, CDR1 is GTSNPN, CDR2 SVGIG (reference sequence). CDR3 nucleotide sequence: TGTGCCTGGAGGACGCCCGGTGAAGCTTTCTTT. Amino acids: CAWRTPGEAFF.

The chain uses TRBV10-1 and TRBJ2-1, with 11 bases matching TRBD1. Germline V CDR1 and CDR2: WNHNN, SYGVQD (reference sequence). With V trimmed by 6 bases and J by 7 bases, 17 bases remained unmatched. The CDR3 runs to 18 residues. As DNA, the CDR3 is TGCGCCAGCAGCCATGATACCCGTGGACAGGGGGCCCTAAATGAGCAGTTCTTC. Translating it yields CASSHDTRGQGALNEQFF.

This chain joins TRBV2 and TRBJ2-7; possible D gene TRBD1, 6 bases. The CDR3 length is 13 residues. The V gene lost 8 bases and the J gene lost 6 bases, with 17 bases spanning the gap. CDR1 and CDR2 (germline): SNHLY, FYNNEI. The CDR3: CASLTPSGVEQYF. CDR3 coding DNA: TGTGCCAGCCTAACTCCCTCAGGGGTCGAGCAGTACTTC.

The gene calls are TRBV9 and TRBJ1-2, with 12 bases matching TRBD1. Germline V lookup: CDR1 SGDLS, CDR2 YYNGEE. The CDR3 loop spans 16 amino acids. V lost 3 bases and J lost 8; bases outside the gene matches: 11. The DNA of the CDR3 is TGTGCCAGCAGCGCAACACCCGGGACAGGGGGCGGGGGCTACACCTTC. Amino acid sequence: CASSATPGTGGGGYTF.

This chain links TRBV6-5 with TRBJ1-1, with TRBD1 matching 10 bases. V shed 6 bases and J 4 bases; nucleotides not matched to a gene: 8. The CDR3 runs to 15 residues. Germline V gene data show CDR1 as MNHEY and CDR2 as SVGAGI. CDR3 in DNA: TGTGCCAGCAGCCGGGACAGGGGCGGCGGCACTGAAGCTTTCTTT. This sequence encodes CASSRDRGGGTEAFF.

A word on this clone: The germline gene is not matched at one end of the junction; a read error may be the cause. The V gene is TRBV12-3 or TRBV12-4, the J gene TRBJ1-1; D gene ambiguous. CDR3 length: 13 amino acids. CDR3 sequence: CASSPPGSVKLRF. CDR3 bases: TGTGCCAGCAGTCCTCCGGGCAGCGTGAAGCTAAGGTTT.

The chain joins TRBV11-2 to TRBJ2-5; D not resolved. Trimming took off 0 bases at V and 5 bases at J, with 10 bases between the two ends. The CDR3 totals 14 residues. Germline-derived CDR1 and CDR2 are SGHAT and FQNNGV. CDR3 residues: CASSLDITRETQYF. The CDR3 DNA is TGTGCCAGCAGCTTAGATATCACCCGGGAGACCCAGTACTTC. Looking up the rest from reference TRBV11-2 and TRBJ2-5 gives the full variable domain: EAGVAQSPRYKIIEKRQSVAFWCNPISGHATLYWYQQILGQGPKLLIQFQNNGVVDDSQLPKDRFSAERLKGVDSTLKIQPAKLEDSAVYLCASSLDITRETQYFGPGTRLLVL.

This chain uses TRBV9 with TRBJ1-2; weak D call: TRBD1 (6 bases). The V gene lost 3 bases and the J gene lost 3 bases, with 18 bases spanning the gap. Germline lookup yields CDR1 SGDLS and CDR2 YYNGEE. The CDR3 is made up of 16 amino acids. DNA for the CDR3: TGTGCCAGCAGCGCCGGGGGGCAGTCTGGTGACTATGGCTACACCTTC. Translation gives CASSAGGQSGDYGYTF.

The rearrangement uses TRBV7-3 and TRBJ2-5, with 7 bases matching TRBD2. Unmatched junction bases numbered 5, after V lost 4 bases and J lost 0 bases. The CDR3 loop spans 15 amino acids. CDR1 is SGHTA, CDR2 FQGTGA, per germline. Written as DNA, the CDR3 is TGTGCCAGCAGCTCTGGACTAGGGAACCAAGAGACCCAGTACTTC. Its translation: CASSSGLGNQETQYF.

V usage is TRBV19 and J usage is TRBJ2-1; D is ambiguous. The germline gives CDR1 LNHDA, CDR2 SQIVND (reference sequence). The CDR3 extends over 14 amino acids. V was trimmed by 2 bases and J by 3 bases, leaving 8 bases between them. This chain's CDR3 is CASSIRTIYNEQFF. The CDR3, as DNA: TGTGCCAGTAGTATAAGAACAATCTACAATGAGCAGTTCTTC. Complete variable domain (other parts from reference TRBV19 and TRBJ2-1): DGGITQSPKYLFRKEGQNVTLSCEQNLNHDAMYWYRQDPGQGLRLIYYSQIVNDFQKGDIAEGYSVSREKKESFPLTVTSAQKNPTAFYLCASSIRTIYNEQFFGPGTRLTVL.

This chain joins TRBV7-9 and TRBJ1-4; no clear D gene. The V gene's germline CDR1 is SEHNR and CDR2 FQNEAQ (reference sequence). The V and J ends lost 4 bases and 5 bases respectively, with 2 bases between them. The CDR3 loop spans 11 amino acids. The CDR3 DNA follows: TGTGCCAGCAGCTGGAATGAAAAACTGTTTTTT. It translates to CASSWNEKLFF.

The chain joins TRBV30 to TRBJ2-4, with 12 bases lining up with TRBD2. With V trimmed by 4 bases and J by 7 bases, 2 bases remained unmatched. Germline V lookup: CDR1 GTSNPN, CDR2 SVGIG (reference sequence). CDR3 length equals 13 residues. The DNA of the CDR3 is TGTGCCTGGAACCTAGCGGGAGGGAACATTCAGTACTTC. Amino acid sequence: CAWNLAGGNIQYF.

The J gene is TRBJ1-5, the V gene TRBV19, with D possibly matching TRBD1 (6 bases). The CDR3 extends over 16 amino acids. Germline V gives CDR1 LNHDA, CDR2 SQIVND (reference sequence). Trimming left V 4 bases short and J 3 bases short, with 16 bases between. This CDR3 reads CASSRTGTSNNQPQHF. The CDR3 nucleotides are TGTGCCAGTAGTAGGACCGGGACATCGAACAATCAGCCCCAGCATTTT.

Worth noting for this clone: Its ends do not fully match the called genes, so a read error is possible. The chain is built from TRBV7-7 and TRBJ2-2; 7 bases fit TRBD1. This CDR3 comprises 14 residues. CDR1 is SSHAT and CDR2 is FNYEAQ in the germline V gene (reference sequence). In nucleotides, the CDR3 is TGTGCTAGCAGCCTCACAGGGGCCGCCGGGGAGCTGTTTTTT. Protein sequence: CASSLTGAAGELFF.

There are a few counts of this clone. Other nucleotide sequences from this sample produce the same CDR3. V and J are TRBV4-1 and TRBJ2-5, with a possible D match to TRBD2 (6 bases). The germline CDR1 and CDR2 sequences are MGHRA and YSYEKL. The CDR3 runs 13 residues. V dropped 3 bases and J dropped 4 bases, with 9 bases sitting between them. The CDR3 sequence is CASSQWRGETQYF. As DNA, the CDR3 is TGCGCCAGCAGCCAGTGGAGGGGAGAGACCCAGTACTTC.

The chain uses TRBV11-1 and TRBJ1-1, with D hard to call. This CDR3 is 12 amino acids long. Trimming cost V 8 bases and J 1 base, with 8 bases left between them. Germline CDR1 is SGHAT and CDR2 is FQDESV (reference sequence). CDR3 in amino acids: CASRTANTEAFF. The CDR3 nucleotides read TGTGCCAGCCGGACGGCGAACACTGAAGCTTTCTTT.

The chain employs TRBV19 and TRBJ1-6; D is unclear. V shed 3 bases and J shed 1 base, with 7 bases lying between them. Germline CDR1 is LNHDA and CDR2 is SQIVND (reference sequence). CDR3 length: 15 residues. Written as DNA, the CDR3 is TGTGCCAGTAGTATGGAGCGTTCCTATAATTCACCCCTCCACTTT. Translating gives CASSMERSYNSPLHF.

The chain couples TRBV19 to TRBJ1-2; no definite D call. The CDR3 is made up of 10 amino acids. Trimming cost V 8 bases and J 4 bases, with 5 bases left between them. Germline CDR1 is LNHDA and CDR2 is SQIVND (reference sequence). The CDR3 here is CASGLYGYTF. The CDR3 DNA sequence: TGTGCCAGTGGCCTCTATGGCTACACCTTC.

This sequence joins TRBV5-1 and TRBJ2-5; 8 bases map to TRBD2. CDR1 SGHRS and CDR2 YFSETQ come from the germline V gene. Unmatched junction bases numbered 4, after V lost 4 bases and J lost 2 bases. CDR3 length: 14 amino acids. The CDR3 sequence: CASSTGTRQETQYF. The CDR3 region has the DNA TGCGCCAGCAGCACCGGGACTAGGCAAGAGACCCAGTACTTC.